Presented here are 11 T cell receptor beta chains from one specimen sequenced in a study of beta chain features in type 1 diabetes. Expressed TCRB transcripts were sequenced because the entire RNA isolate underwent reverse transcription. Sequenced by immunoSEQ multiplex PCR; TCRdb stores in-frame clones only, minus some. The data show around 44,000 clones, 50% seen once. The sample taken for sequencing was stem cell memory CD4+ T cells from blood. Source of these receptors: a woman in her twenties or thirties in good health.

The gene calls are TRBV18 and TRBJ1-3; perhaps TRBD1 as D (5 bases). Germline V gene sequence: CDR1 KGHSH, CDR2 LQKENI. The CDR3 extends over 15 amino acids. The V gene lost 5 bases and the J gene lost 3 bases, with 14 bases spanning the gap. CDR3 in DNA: TGTGCCAGCTCATTAACCCAGGGAGGTGGAAACACCATATATTTT. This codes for CASSLTQGGGNTIYF.

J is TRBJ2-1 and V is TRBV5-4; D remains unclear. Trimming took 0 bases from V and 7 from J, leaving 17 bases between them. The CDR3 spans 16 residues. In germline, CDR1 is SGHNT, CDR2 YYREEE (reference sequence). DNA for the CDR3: TGTGCCAGCAGCTTGGTTCGCTTCACAGAATTGAATGAGCAGTTCTTC. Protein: CASSLVRFTELNEQFF.

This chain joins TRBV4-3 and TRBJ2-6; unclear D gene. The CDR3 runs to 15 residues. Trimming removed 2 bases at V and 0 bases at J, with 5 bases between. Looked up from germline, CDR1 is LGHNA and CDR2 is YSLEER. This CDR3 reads CASSQQYSGANVLTF. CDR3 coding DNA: TGCGCCAGCAGCCAACAGTACTCTGGGGCCAACGTCCTGACTTTC.

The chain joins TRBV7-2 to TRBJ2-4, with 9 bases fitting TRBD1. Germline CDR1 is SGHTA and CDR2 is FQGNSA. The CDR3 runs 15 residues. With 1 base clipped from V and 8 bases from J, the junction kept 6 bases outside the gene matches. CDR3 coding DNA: TGTGCCAGCAGCTTAGGATGGGACAGGGAGGACATTCAGTACTTC. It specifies CASSLGWDREDIQYF.

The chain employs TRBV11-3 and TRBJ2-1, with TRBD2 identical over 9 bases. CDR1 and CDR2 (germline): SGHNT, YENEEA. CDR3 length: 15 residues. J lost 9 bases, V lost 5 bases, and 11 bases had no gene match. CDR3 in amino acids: CASSPLAGVGVEQFF. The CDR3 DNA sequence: TGTGCCAGCAGCCCTTTAGCGGGAGTCGGTGTTGAGCAGTTCTTC.

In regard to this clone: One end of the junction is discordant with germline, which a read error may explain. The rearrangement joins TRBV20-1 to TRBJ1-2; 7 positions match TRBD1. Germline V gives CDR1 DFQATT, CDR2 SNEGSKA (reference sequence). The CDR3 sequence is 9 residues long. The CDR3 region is CSAEPGTVF. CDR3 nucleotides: TGCAGTGCTGAACCCGGGACAGTCTTC.

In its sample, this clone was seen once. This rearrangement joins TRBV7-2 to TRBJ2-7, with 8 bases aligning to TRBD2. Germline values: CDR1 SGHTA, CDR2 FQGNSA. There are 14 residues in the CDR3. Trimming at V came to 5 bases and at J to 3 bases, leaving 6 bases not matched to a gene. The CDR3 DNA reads TGTGCCAGCAGCACGAGGACTAGCCACTACGAGCAGTACTTC. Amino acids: CASSTRTSHYEQYF. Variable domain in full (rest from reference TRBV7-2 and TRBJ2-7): GAGVSQSPSNKVTEKGKDVELRCDPISGHTALYWYRQSLGQGLEFLIYFQGNSAPDKSGLPSDRFSAERTGGSVSTLTIQRTQQEDSAVYLCASSTRTSHYEQYFGPGTRLTVT.

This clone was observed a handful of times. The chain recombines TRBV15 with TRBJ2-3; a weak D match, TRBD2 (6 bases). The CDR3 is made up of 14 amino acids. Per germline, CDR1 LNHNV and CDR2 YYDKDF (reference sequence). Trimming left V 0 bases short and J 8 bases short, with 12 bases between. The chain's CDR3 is CATSRDLASVTQYF. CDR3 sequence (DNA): TGTGCCACCAGCAGAGATTTAGCTAGCGTTACGCAGTATTTT.

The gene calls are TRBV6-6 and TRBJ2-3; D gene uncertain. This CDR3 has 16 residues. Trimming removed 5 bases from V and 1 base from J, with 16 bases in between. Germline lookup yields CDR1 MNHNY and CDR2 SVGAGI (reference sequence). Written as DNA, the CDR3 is TGTGCCAGCAGTCCAAGCGAGAGGATTGGCACAGATACGCAGTATTTT. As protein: CASSPSERIGTDTQYF.

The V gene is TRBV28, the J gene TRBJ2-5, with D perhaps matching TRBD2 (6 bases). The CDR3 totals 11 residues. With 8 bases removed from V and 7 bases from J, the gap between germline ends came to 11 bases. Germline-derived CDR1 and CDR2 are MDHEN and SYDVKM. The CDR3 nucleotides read TGTGCCAGCGGGTACGGGGGGACCCAGTACTTC. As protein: CASGYGGTQYF.

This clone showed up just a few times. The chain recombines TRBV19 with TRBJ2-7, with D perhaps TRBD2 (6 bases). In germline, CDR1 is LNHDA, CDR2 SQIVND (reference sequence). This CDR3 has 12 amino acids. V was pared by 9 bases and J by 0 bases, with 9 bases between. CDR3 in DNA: TGTGCCAGCCGGGACTTCTCCTACGAGCAGTACTTC. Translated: CASRDFSYEQYF.